This T cell receptor beta chain was found in a study of CD8+CD57+ T cells in acquired aplastic anemia. Study summary: DNA recovered from sorted CD4+ and CD8+ cells had a mean of about 3 ug. As sequenced from healthy donors, CD4+ cells averaged roughly 11 million reads.

The template used for profiling TCR beta VDJ and CDR3 was genomic DNA. MiXCR, run by TCRdb on the reads, gives a single entry per CDR3 protein. Among some 82,000 distinct CDR3 sequences listed, approximately 45% were seen once. This clonotype was picked up many times. Its antigen is not known. The CDR3 consists of 15 residues. The V and J ends lost 4 bases and 0 bases, in that order; junction bases with no gene match: 6. Germline CDR1 reads SQVTM; CDR2 reads ANQGSEA. General study results and limits: Simpson's diversity of CD8+ cells was not significantly different in patients compared with controls. Overlap between patients and controls comprised just under 30 CD8+ CDR3 sequences.

This chain connects TRBV29-1 to TRBJ2-1; TRBD2 matches at 7 bases. The sequence was collected from a human donor in good health, serving as a control. The specimen was sorted CD4+, CD8+, or CD8+CD57+ T cells (not recorded which) from PBMCs. CDR3 in DNA: TGCAGCGTTGTTCAGCGGGGCGACTCCTACAATGAGCAGTTCTTC. Translating gives CSVVQRGDSYNEQFF.